This T cell receptor beta chain was recorded in a study of CD8+ T cells in alopecia areata. This clone was detected a few times. Its antigen is currently unknown. The study's findings and limits: Alopecia totalis/universalis scalp especially showed more expanded CD8+ clones than normal scalp. Normal skin's resident alphabeta T cells are also sequenced in scalp samples.

Germline assignment: CDR1 LNHNV and CDR2 YYDKDF (reference sequence). The V end lost 0 bases, the J end lost 3 bases, and 17 bases lay between the germline ends. This CDR3 spans 17 amino acids. RNA, once extracted, was reverse transcribed into cDNA for use as the sequencing template. Sequencing used immunoSEQ multiplex PCR; TCRdb keeps in-frame clones, though not all of them. This table holds about 200,000 clones, just under 65% found once. Specified treatment: oral pan-JAK inhibitor, 5-10 mg twice daily. Specimens obtained from alopecia areata patients comprised lesional scalp punch biopsies and peripheral blood.

The chain carries TRBV15 and TRBJ1-1; no reliable D call. The sequences come from CD4+ T cells sorted from blood, collected around week 50, from a patient treated with tofacitinib. This receptor was obtained from a human donor with alopecia areata. The CDR3 region is CATSRDRAEGPDTEAFF. In DNA, the CDR3 is TGTGCCACCAGCAGAGATCGGGCGGAAGGTCCGGACACTGAAGCTTTCTTT.